A selection of T cell receptor beta chains follows, all from one sample in a study of T-cell memory formation after mild COVID-19. TCRdb re-called the 5' RACE reads through MiXCR, storing one row per CDR3 protein. The sample shows 300,000 to 400,000 distinct CDR3 sequences, 25% to 30% of them seen only once. The source material was PBMCs or a T cell subset sorted from them (not recorded which). All receptors come from an adult woman who had mild COVID-19 (a few samples of this study predate the infection). Cell type and time point are not known. Each CDR3 is given with its conserved first and last residue. D genes are given only for firm matches. Some rows mark clone size as missing; the rest say once, few, many or name a class of expanded clone.

J gene: TRBJ2-7; clone size: few; V gene: TRBV20-1; D gene: TRBD2; CDR3 protein: CSAYGLAGDKAYEQYF; CDR3 DNA: TGCAGTGCTTACGGACTAGCGGGGGATAAAGCCTACGAGCAGTACTTC
J gene: TRBJ2-1; clone size: -; V gene: TRBV6-5; D gene: TRBD2; CDR3 protein: CASSYSDGSGGIHLFGAGEQFF; CDR3 DNA: TGTGCCAGCAGTTACTCCGATGGTAGCGGGGGAATCCATCTTTTCGGGGCGGGTGAGCAGTTCTTC
J gene: TRBJ1-1; clone size: -; V gene: TRBV7-9; D gene: -; CDR3 protein: CASSPPESTEAFF; CDR3 DNA: TGTGCCAGCAGCCCCCCCGAAAGCACTGAAGCTTTCTTT
J gene: TRBJ2-1; clone size: -; V gene: TRBV2; D gene: TRBD2; CDR3 protein: CASSAGLAGIEQFF; CDR3 DNA: TGTGCCAGCAGTGCCGGACTAGCGGGGATTGAGCAGTTCTTC
J gene: TRBJ1-1; clone size: few; V gene: TRBV29-1; D gene: -; CDR3 protein: CSGTNTEAFF; CDR3 DNA: TGCAGCGGTACGAACACTGAAGCTTTCTTT
J gene: TRBJ1-3; clone size: -; V gene: TRBV20-1; D gene: -; CDR3 protein: CSALPGFGNTIYF; CDR3 DNA: TGCAGTGCTCTTCCGGGTTTTGGAAACACCATATATTTT
J gene: TRBJ1-5; clone size: few; V gene: TRBV4-1; D gene: -; CDR3 protein: CASSQVVGGQPQHF; CDR3 DNA: TGCGCCAGCAGCCAAGTCGTGGGAGGTCAGCCCCAGCATTTT
J gene: TRBJ1-1; clone size: -; V gene: TRBV18; D gene: TRBD1; CDR3 protein: CASSYGQGATEAFF; CDR3 DNA: TGTGCCAGCTCCTACGGACAGGGAGCCACTGAAGCTTTCTTT
J gene: TRBJ1-3; clone size: few; V gene: TRBV18; D gene: -; CDR3 protein: CASSSDLGSGNTIYF; CDR3 DNA: TGTGCCAGCTCATCCGACCTCGGGTCTGGAAACACCATATATTTT
J gene: TRBJ2-5; clone size: few; V gene: TRBV24-1; D gene: -; CDR3 protein: CATSERDASRETQYF; CDR3 DNA: TGTGCCACCAGTGAGCGGGACGCTTCCAGAGAGACCCAGTACTTC
J gene: TRBJ2-7; clone size: -; V gene: TRBV7-9; D gene: -; CDR3 protein: CASSLEWASGTYEQYF; CDR3 DNA: TGTGCCAGCAGCTTAGAGTGGGCCTCCGGGACCTACGAGCAGTACTTC
J gene: TRBJ2-1; clone size: -; V gene: TRBV5-1; D gene: -; CDR3 protein: CASSLAPGDIEQFF; CDR3 DNA: TGCGCCAGCAGCCTGGCCCCGGGAGACATTGAGCAGTTCTTC
J gene: TRBJ1-2; clone size: -; V gene: TRBV6-5; D gene: -; CDR3 protein: CASYDSFNYGYTF; CDR3 DNA: TGTGCCTCGTATGACAGTTTCAACTATGGCTACACCTTC
J gene: TRBJ1-2; clone size: few; V gene: TRBV7-9; D gene: TRBD1; CDR3 protein: CASRGQANYGYTF; CDR3 DNA: TGTGCCAGCAGAGGACAGGCTAACTATGGCTACACCTTC
J gene: TRBJ1-1; clone size: -; V gene: TRBV18; D gene: -; CDR3 protein: CASSPGRRDLEAFF; CDR3 DNA: TGTGCCAGCTCTCCGGGGAGGAGGGATCTTGAAGCTTTCTTT
J gene: TRBJ2-7; clone size: -; V gene: TRBV5-1; D gene: TRBD1; CDR3 protein: CASSLGWTGTSYEQYF; CDR3 DNA: TGCGCCAGCAGCTTGGGCTGGACAGGAACCTCCTACGAGCAGTACTTC
J gene: TRBJ2-7; clone size: -; V gene: TRBV9; D gene: -; CDR3 protein: CASSVSWSTGYEQYF; CDR3 DNA: TGTGCCAGCAGCGTAAGTTGGAGTACGGGCTACGAGCAGTACTTC
J gene: TRBJ2-5; clone size: few; V gene: TRBV7-2; D gene: -; CDR3 protein: CASSHAGKTQYF; CDR3 DNA: TGTGCCAGCAGCCATGCGGGGAAGACCCAGTACTTC
J gene: TRBJ2-1; clone size: few; V gene: TRBV24-1; D gene: TRBD1; CDR3 protein: CATSDSAGGLRNEQFF; CDR3 DNA: TGTGCCACCAGTGATTCGGCAGGGGGCCTAAGGAATGAGCAGTTCTTC
J gene: TRBJ2-1; clone size: few; V gene: TRBV5-1; D gene: -; CDR3 protein: CASSWGASAPNEQFF; CDR3 DNA: TGCGCCAGCAGCTGGGGGGCTAGCGCTCCCAATGAGCAGTTCTTC
J gene: TRBJ1-1; clone size: few; V gene: TRBV10-3; D gene: TRBD1; CDR3 protein: CATGTGATEAFF; CDR3 DNA: TGTGCCACTGGGACAGGGGCCACTGAAGCTTTCTTT
J gene: TRBJ2-6; clone size: -; V gene: TRBV7-8; D gene: -; CDR3 protein: CASSPGQNSGANVLTF; CDR3 DNA: TGTGCCAGCAGCCCGGGACAAAACTCTGGGGCCAACGTCCTGACTTTC
J gene: TRBJ1-1; clone size: -; V gene: TRBV2; D gene: -; CDR3 protein: CASKRVEPNTEAFF; CDR3 DNA: TGTGCCAGCAAGAGGGTAGAGCCTAACACTGAAGCTTTCTTT
J gene: TRBJ2-2; clone size: -; V gene: TRBV5-1; D gene: -; CDR3 protein: CASSLWAGPNTGELFF; CDR3 DNA: TGCGCCAGCAGCTTGTGGGCCGGCCCGAACACCGGGGAGCTGTTTTTT
J gene: TRBJ1-1; clone size: -; V gene: TRBV6-5; D gene: TRBD1; CDR3 protein: CASSYLGTGGEAFF; CDR3 DNA: TGTGCCAGCAGTTACCTTGGGACAGGAGGTGAAGCTTTCTTT
J gene: TRBJ1-3; clone size: -; V gene: TRBV7-6; D gene: -; CDR3 protein: CASSLGVGSGNTIYF; CDR3 DNA: TGTGCCAGCAGCTTAGGAGTGGGCTCTGGAAACACCATATATTTT